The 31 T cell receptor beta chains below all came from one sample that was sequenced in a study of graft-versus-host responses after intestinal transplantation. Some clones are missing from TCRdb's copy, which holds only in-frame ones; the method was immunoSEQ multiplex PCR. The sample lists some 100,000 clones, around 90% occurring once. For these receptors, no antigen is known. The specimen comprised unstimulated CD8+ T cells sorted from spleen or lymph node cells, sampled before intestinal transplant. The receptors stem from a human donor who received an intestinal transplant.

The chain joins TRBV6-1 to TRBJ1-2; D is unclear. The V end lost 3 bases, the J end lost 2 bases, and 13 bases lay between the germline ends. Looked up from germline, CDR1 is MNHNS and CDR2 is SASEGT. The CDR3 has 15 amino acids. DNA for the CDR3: TGTGCCAGCAGTGAGCTGACACTCGGGAACTATGGCTACACCTTC. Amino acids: CASSELTLGNYGYTF.

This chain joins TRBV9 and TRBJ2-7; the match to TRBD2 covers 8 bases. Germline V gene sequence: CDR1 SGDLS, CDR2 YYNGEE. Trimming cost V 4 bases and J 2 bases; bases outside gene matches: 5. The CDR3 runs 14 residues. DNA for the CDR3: TGTGCCAGCAGCCTCGGGAGGGGGACCTACGAGCAGTACTTC. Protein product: CASSLGRGTYEQYF.

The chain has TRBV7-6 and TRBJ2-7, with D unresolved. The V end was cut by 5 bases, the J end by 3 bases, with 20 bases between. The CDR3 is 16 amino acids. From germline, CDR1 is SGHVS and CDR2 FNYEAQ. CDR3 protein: CASSQIPGPSIYEQYF. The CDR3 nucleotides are TGTGCCAGCAGCCAGATACCCGGGCCGTCCATCTACGAGCAGTACTTC.

The CDR3 protein is CASSLDRSYGYTF. The CDR3 DNA is TGTGCCAGCAGCTTAGATAGAAGCTATGGCTACACCTTC. The chain uses TRBV5-5 and TRBJ1-2, with no clear D. This CDR3 has 13 amino acids. From germline, CDR1 is SGHKS and CDR2 YYEKEE (reference sequence). The V end lost 2 bases, the J end lost 4 bases, and 9 bases lay between the germline ends.

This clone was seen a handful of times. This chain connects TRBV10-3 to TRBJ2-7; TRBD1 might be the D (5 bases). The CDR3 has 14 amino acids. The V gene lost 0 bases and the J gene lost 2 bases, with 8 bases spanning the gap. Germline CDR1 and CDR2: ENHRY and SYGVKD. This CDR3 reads CAISESLTAYEQYF. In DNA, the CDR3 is TGTGCCATCAGTGAGTCCCTGACAGCCTACGAGCAGTACTTC.

Written as DNA, the CDR3 is TGTGCCAGCGGGGGCCTGGAGACCCAGTACTTC. Translation gives CASGGLETQYF. The chain uses TRBV6-1 and TRBJ2-5; a weak D match, TRBD1 (6 bases). CDR1 MNHNS and CDR2 SASEGT come from the germline V gene. This CDR3 has 11 amino acids. Trimming pared 8 bases from V and 5 bases from J, leaving 9 bases between.

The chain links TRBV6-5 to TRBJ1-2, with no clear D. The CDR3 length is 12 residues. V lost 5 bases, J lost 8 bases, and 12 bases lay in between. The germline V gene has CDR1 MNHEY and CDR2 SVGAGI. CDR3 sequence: CASSDTALGYTF. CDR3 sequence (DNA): TGTGCCAGCAGTGACACTGCATTGGGCTACACCTTC.

CDR3 DNA: TGTGCCAGCAGTTTTTACGGAGGGACCTTCAATGAGCAGTTCTTC. This codes for CASSFYGGTFNEQFF. V is TRBV6-5 and J is TRBJ2-1; TRBD2 might be the D (6 bases). The V end lost 4 bases, the J end lost 6 bases, and 16 bases lay between the germline ends. The germline V gene has CDR1 MNHEY and CDR2 SVGAGI. This CDR3 contains 15 residues.

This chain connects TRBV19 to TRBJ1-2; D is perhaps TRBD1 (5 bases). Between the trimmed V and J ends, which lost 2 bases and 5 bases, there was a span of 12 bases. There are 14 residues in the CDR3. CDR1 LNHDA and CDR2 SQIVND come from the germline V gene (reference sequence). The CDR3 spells CASSIFGTEYGYTF. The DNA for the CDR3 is TGTGCCAGTAGTATATTCGGGACGGAGTATGGCTACACCTTC.

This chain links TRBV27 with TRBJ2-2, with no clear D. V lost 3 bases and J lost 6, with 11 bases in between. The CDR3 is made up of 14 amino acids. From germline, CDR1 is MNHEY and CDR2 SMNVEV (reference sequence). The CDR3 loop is CASSFQTLSGELFF. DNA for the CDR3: TGTGCCAGCAGTTTCCAGACCCTGTCCGGGGAGCTGTTTTTT.

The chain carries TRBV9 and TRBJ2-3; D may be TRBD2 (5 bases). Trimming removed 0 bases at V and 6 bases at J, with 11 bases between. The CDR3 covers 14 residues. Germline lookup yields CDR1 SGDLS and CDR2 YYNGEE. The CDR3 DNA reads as TGTGCCAGCAGCGTAGACGGGCGGGTGGATACGCAGTATTTT. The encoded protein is CASSVDGRVDTQYF.

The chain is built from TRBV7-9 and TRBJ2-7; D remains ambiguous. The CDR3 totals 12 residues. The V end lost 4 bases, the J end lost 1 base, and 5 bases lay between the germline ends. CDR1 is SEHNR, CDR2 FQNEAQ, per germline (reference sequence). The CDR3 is CASSSVSYEQYF. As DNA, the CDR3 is TGTGCCAGCAGCTCAGTATCCTACGAGCAGTACTTC. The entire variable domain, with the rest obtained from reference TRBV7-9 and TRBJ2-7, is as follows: DTGVSQNPRHKITKRGQNVTFRCDPISEHNRLYWYRQTLGQGPEFLTYFQNEAQLEKSRLLSDRFSAERPKGSFSTLEIQRTEQGDSAMYLCASSSVSYEQYFGPGTRLTVT.

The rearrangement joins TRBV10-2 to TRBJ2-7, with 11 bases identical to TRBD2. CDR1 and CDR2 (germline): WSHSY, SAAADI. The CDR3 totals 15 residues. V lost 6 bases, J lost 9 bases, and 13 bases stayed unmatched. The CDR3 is CASSAILAGVNRQYF. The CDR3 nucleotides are TGCGCCAGCAGCGCAATACTAGCGGGAGTGAATCGGCAGTACTTC.

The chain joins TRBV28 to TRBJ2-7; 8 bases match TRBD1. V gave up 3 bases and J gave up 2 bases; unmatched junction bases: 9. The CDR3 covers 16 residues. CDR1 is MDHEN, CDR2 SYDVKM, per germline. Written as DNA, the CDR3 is TGTGCCAGCAGTTTCGGAACGACAGGGGTCGCCTACGAGCAGTACTTC. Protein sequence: CASSFGTTGVAYEQYF. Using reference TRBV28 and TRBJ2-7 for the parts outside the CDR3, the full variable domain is DVKVTQSSRYLVKRTGEKVFLECVQDMDHENMFWYRQDPGLGLRLIYFSYDVKMKEKGDIPEGYSVSREKKERFSLILESASTNQTSMYLCASSFGTTGVAYEQYFGPGTRLTVT.

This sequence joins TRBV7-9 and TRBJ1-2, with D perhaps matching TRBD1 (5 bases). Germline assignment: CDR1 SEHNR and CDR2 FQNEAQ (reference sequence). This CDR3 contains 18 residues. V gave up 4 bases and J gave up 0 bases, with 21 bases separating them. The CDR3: CASSSPHEQEPANYGYTF. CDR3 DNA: TGTGCCAGCAGCTCTCCTCATGAACAGGAACCCGCTAACTATGGCTACACCTTC.

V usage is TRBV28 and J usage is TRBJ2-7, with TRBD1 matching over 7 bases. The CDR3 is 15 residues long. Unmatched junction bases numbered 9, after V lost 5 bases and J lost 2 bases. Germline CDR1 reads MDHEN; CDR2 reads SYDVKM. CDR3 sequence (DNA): TGTGCCAGCAGTACCAGAAGGGACAGCCCCTACGAGCAGTACTTC. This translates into CASSTRRDSPYEQYF.

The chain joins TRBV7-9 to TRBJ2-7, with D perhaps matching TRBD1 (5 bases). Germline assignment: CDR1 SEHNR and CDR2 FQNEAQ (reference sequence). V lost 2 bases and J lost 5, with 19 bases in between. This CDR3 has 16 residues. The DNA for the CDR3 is TGTGCCAGCAGCTTACCCCCTTGGACATTTGGGAACGAGCAGTACTTC. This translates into CASSLPPWTFGNEQYF.

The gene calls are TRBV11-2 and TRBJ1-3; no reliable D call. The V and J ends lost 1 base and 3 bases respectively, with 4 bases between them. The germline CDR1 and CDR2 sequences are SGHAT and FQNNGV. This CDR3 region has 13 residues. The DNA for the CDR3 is TGTGCCAGCAGCTTAGCCCATGGAAACACCATATATTTT. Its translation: CASSLAHGNTIYF.

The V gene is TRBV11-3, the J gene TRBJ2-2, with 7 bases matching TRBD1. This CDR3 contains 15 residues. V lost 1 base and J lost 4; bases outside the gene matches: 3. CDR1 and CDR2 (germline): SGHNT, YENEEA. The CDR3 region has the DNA TGTGCCAGCAGCTTAGGACAGGGCACCACCGGGGAGCTGTTTTTT. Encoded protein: CASSLGQGTTGELFF.

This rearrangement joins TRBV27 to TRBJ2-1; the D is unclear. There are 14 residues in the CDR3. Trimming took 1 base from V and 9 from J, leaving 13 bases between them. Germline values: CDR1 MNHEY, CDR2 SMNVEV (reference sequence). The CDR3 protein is CASSLLSRWPEQFF. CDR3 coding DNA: TGTGCCAGCAGTTTATTGAGCAGGTGGCCTGAGCAGTTCTTC.

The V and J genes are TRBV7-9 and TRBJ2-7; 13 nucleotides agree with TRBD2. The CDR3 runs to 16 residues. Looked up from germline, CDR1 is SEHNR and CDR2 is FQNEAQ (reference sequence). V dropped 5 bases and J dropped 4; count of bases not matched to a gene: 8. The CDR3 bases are TGTGCCAGCAGCCCCGGACTAGCGGGAGAGGAATACGAGCAGTACTTC. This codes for CASSPGLAGEEYEQYF.

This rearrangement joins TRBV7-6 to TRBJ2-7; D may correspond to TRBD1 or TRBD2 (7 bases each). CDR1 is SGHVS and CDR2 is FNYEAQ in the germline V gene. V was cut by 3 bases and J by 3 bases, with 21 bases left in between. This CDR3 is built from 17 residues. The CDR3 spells CASSLGQGGSFDYEQYF. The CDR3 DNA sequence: TGTGCCAGCAGCTTGGGGCAGGGGGGGAGCTTTGACTACGAGCAGTACTTC.

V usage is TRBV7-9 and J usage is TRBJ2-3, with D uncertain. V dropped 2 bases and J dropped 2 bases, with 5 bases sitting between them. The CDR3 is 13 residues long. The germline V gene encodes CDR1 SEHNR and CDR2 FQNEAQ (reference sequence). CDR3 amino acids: CASSLPLTDTQYF. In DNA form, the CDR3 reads TGTGCCAGCAGCTTACCCCTCACAGATACGCAGTATTTT.

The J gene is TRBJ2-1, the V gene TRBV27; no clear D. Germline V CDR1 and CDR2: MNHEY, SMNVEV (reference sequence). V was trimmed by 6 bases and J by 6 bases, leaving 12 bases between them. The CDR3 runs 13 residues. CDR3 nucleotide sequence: TGTGCCAGCAGGGTCATGGGCTCCAATGAGCAGTTCTTC. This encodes CASRVMGSNEQFF.

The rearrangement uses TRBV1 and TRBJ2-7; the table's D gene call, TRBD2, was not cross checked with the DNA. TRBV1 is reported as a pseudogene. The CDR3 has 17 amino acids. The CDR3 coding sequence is TGCACCAGCAGCGTACAGCTAGCGGGAGGGCGTCCTTACGAGCAGTACTTC. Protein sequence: CTSSVQLAGGRPYEQYF.

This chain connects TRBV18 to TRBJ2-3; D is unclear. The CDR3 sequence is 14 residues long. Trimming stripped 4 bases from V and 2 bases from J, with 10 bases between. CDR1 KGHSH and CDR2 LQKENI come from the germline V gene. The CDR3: CASSLDLDTDTQYF. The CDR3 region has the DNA TGTGCCAGCTCACTTGACCTAGACACAGATACGCAGTATTTT.

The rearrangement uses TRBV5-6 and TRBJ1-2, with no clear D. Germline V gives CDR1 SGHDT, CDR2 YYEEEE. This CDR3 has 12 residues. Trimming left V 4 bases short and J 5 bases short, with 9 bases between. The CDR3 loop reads CASSPEGYGYTF. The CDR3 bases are TGTGCCAGCAGCCCCGAGGGTTATGGCTACACCTTC.

The CDR3 is CASSLGTGVEELFF. CDR3 DNA sequence: TGTGCCAGCAGCTTGGGGACAGGGGTCGAGGAACTGTTTTTT. This sequence joins TRBV9 and TRBJ1-4; 10 nucleotides agree with TRBD1. The CDR3 has 14 amino acids. Per the germline V gene, CDR1 is SGDLS and CDR2 is YYNGEE. V was clipped by 4 bases and J by 12 bases; unmatched bases: 9.

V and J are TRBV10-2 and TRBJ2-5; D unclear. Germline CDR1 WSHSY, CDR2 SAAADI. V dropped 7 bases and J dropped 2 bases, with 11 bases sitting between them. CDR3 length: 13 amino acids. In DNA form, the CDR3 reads TGCGCCAGCAAGTCCCACCAACAAGAGACCCAGTACTTC. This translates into CASKSHQQETQYF.

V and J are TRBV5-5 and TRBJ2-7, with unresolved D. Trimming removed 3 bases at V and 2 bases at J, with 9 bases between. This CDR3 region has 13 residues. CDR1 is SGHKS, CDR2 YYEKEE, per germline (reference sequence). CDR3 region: CASSYWNPYEQYF. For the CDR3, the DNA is TGTGCCAGCAGCTATTGGAACCCCTACGAGCAGTACTTC.

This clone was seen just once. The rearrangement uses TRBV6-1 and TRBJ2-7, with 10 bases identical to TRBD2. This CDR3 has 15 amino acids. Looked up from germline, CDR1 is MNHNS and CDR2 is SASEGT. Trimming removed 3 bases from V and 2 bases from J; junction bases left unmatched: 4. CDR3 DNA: TGTGCCAGCAGTGAGGAACTAGCGGGGCCCTACGAGCAGTACTTC. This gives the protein CASSEELAGPYEQYF.